This is a list of T cell receptor beta chains from one sample in a study of T cells in tuberculosis. Produced via immunoSEQ multiplex PCR; TCRdb's table is partial and in-frame only. The table records tens of thousands of clones, roughly 95% of them present only once. The material sequenced was PBMCs. The receptors were sampled from a donor aged 5-35 years with latent tuberculosis or without tuberculosis infection. Both conserved end residues are part of each CDR3. Each record gives: D gene, clone size, J gene, V gene, CDR3 DNA, CDR3 protein. The D gene is left open where the match is weak. Not all rows give a size; the values are once, few, many and, for expanded clones, a class.

D gene: NA; clone size: NA; J gene: TRBJ1-4; V gene: TRBV7-9; CDR3 DNA: TGTGCCAGCAGCTTACGATACGTAGCAACTAATGAAAAACTGTTTTTT; CDR3 protein: CASSLRYVATNEKLFF
D gene: NA; clone size: NA; J gene: TRBJ1-1; V gene: TRBV5-3; CDR3 DNA: TGTGCCAGAAGCTTGTCAGGGAACACTGAAGCTTTCTTT; CDR3 protein: CARSLSGNTEAFF
D gene: NA; clone size: NA; J gene: TRBJ1-2; V gene: TRBV14; CDR3 DNA: TGTGCCAGCAGCGCCTACGGAGACTATGGCTACACCTTC; CDR3 protein: CASSAYGDYGYTF
D gene: TRBD1; clone size: NA; J gene: TRBJ2-5; V gene: TRBV7-9; CDR3 DNA: TGTGCCAGCAGGAGTGGACAGGGTCAAGAGACCCAGTACTTC; CDR3 protein: CASRSGQGQETQYF
D gene: NA; clone size: NA; J gene: TRBJ1-2; V gene: TRBV10-3; CDR3 DNA: TGTGCCATCAGTGAGTTGACAGGCCGAGGCGACTATGGCTACACCTTC; CDR3 protein: CAISELTGRGDYGYTF
D gene: NA; clone size: NA; J gene: TRBJ1-1; V gene: TRBV5-4; CDR3 DNA: TGTGCCAGCAGGGCAGGGGCAGTAGGGACTGAAGCTTTCTTT; CDR3 protein: CASRAGAVGTEAFF
D gene: TRBD1; clone size: NA; J gene: TRBJ1-1; V gene: TRBV6-5; CDR3 DNA: TGTGCCAGCAGAATACGTACAGGGGCGTACACTGAAGCTTTCTTT; CDR3 protein: CASRIRTGAYTEAFF
D gene: NA; clone size: NA; J gene: TRBJ1-5; V gene: TRBV11-2; CDR3 DNA: TGTGCCAGCAGCTTAGTGGCAGAACACAATCAGCCCCAGCATTTT; CDR3 protein: CASSLVAEHNQPQHF
D gene: NA; clone size: NA; J gene: TRBJ2-5; V gene: TRBV14; CDR3 DNA: TGTGCCAGCAGCCAAGCGGGGGACGGCACAGAGACCCAGTACTTC; CDR3 protein: CASSQAGDGTETQYF
D gene: NA; clone size: NA; J gene: TRBJ2-7; V gene: TRBV29-1; CDR3 DNA: TGCAGCGTTGAACCACTAGAAACATACGAGCAGTACTTC; CDR3 protein: CSVEPLETYEQYF
D gene: TRBD2; clone size: NA; J gene: TRBJ2-7; V gene: TRBV5-1; CDR3 DNA: TGCGCCAGCAGCTTGGGGCCGGGGGGAAGCTCCTACGAGCAGTACTTC; CDR3 protein: CASSLGPGGSSYEQYF
D gene: TRBD1; clone size: few; J gene: TRBJ2-1; V gene: TRBV9; CDR3 DNA: TGTGCCAGCACCCCATGGGACAGGGGTTTCAATGAGCAGTTCTTC; CDR3 protein: CASTPWDRGFNEQFF
D gene: TRBD2; clone size: NA; J gene: TRBJ2-1; V gene: TRBV7-3; CDR3 DNA: TGTGCCAGCAGCTTATGGACTAGCGGGGTAGATGAGCAGTTCTTC; CDR3 protein: CASSLWTSGVDEQFF
D gene: NA; clone size: NA; J gene: TRBJ1-1; V gene: TRBV30; CDR3 DNA: TGTGCCTGGAGTCGTCCAGCCCTCTCGCGGGCTTTCTTT; CDR3 protein: CAWSRPALSRAFF
D gene: TRBD1; clone size: NA; J gene: TRBJ1-5; V gene: TRBV29-1; CDR3 DNA: TGCCGGGAACTTGACAGGGGGCTTAGCAATCAGCCCCAGCATTTT; CDR3 protein: CRELDRGLSNQPQHF
D gene: NA; clone size: once; J gene: TRBJ1-5; V gene: TRBV5-1; CDR3 DNA: TGCGCCAGCAGCTTAGGCCAGGGAGGAAATCAGCCCCAGCATTTT; CDR3 protein: CASSLGQGGNQPQHF
D gene: NA; clone size: NA; J gene: TRBJ2-1; V gene: TRBV5-1; CDR3 DNA: TGCGCCAGCAGCTCTATTCAGGGAGGAGGCAATAAGCAGTTCTTC; CDR3 protein: CASSSIQGGGNKQFF
D gene: TRBD2; clone size: NA; J gene: TRBJ2-7; V gene: TRBV5-4; CDR3 DNA: TGTGCCAGCAGCTTATATACCGGCGGGCTAGCGGGAGTCGAGCAGTACTTC; CDR3 protein: CASSLYTGGLAGVEQYF
D gene: NA; clone size: NA; J gene: TRBJ2-5; V gene: TRBV7-9; CDR3 DNA: TGTGCCAGCAGCTTAGTAGTATCGGGGTTTGAGACCCAGTACTTC; CDR3 protein: CASSLVVSGFETQYF
D gene: NA; clone size: NA; J gene: TRBJ1-5; V gene: TRBV15; CDR3 DNA: TGTGCCACTAGTGGGGGCAGGGATCAGCCCCAGCATTTT; CDR3 protein: CATSGGRDQPQHF
D gene: TRBD2; clone size: NA; J gene: TRBJ2-3; V gene: TRBV2; CDR3 DNA: TGTGCCAGCAGCCCGAGAGCGGGGGGGTCAGATACGCAGTATTTT; CDR3 protein: CASSPRAGGSDTQYF
D gene: NA; clone size: NA; J gene: TRBJ2-4; V gene: TRBV5-5; CDR3 DNA: TGTGCCAGCAGGCCTAGTGGGGCCAAAAACATTCAGTACTTC; CDR3 protein: CASRPSGAKNIQYF
D gene: NA; clone size: NA; J gene: TRBJ1-1; V gene: TRBV18; CDR3 DNA: TGTGCCAGCTCACCACCGTCAGGGGTCTCAGCTGAAGCTTTCTTT; CDR3 protein: CASSPPSGVSAEAFF
D gene: NA; clone size: NA; J gene: TRBJ2-7; V gene: TRBV12-5; CDR3 DNA: TGTGCTAGTGGCCTTGGTGGACTCAGCTCCTACGAGCAGTACTTC; CDR3 protein: CASGLGGLSSYEQYF
D gene: TRBD1; clone size: NA; J gene: TRBJ1-1; V gene: TRBV19; CDR3 DNA: TGTGCCAGTACCCCCGGACAGGGGAACACTGAAGCTTTCTTT; CDR3 protein: CASTPGQGNTEAFF
D gene: TRBD2; clone size: NA; J gene: TRBJ2-5; V gene: TRBV9; CDR3 DNA: TGTGCCAGCAGCGTAGCTAGCGGGGGTAGCCCGGAGACCCAGTACTTC; CDR3 protein: CASSVASGGSPETQYF
D gene: NA; clone size: NA; J gene: TRBJ2-7; V gene: TRBV27; CDR3 DNA: TGTGCCAGCAGTCCTCCCGGTATAAACTACGAGCAGTACTTC; CDR3 protein: CASSPPGINYEQYF
D gene: NA; clone size: NA; J gene: TRBJ1-2; V gene: TRBV9; CDR3 DNA: TGTGCCAGCAGCTTTAGCGCTACCTATGGCTACACCTTC; CDR3 protein: CASSFSATYGYTF
D gene: NA; clone size: NA; J gene: TRBJ2-3; V gene: TRBV7-6; CDR3 DNA: TGTGCCAGCAGCTTAGGCGTGGGTAGTTCGACTAGCACAGATACGCAGTATTTT; CDR3 protein: CASSLGVGSSTSTDTQYF
D gene: TRBD2; clone size: NA; J gene: TRBJ2-3; V gene: TRBV7-8; CDR3 DNA: TGTGCCAGCAGCTACGCGGGGGGCCTCACAGATACGCAGTATTTT; CDR3 protein: CASSYAGGLTDTQYF
D gene: NA; clone size: NA; J gene: TRBJ1-2; V gene: TRBV6-4; CDR3 DNA: TGTGCCAGCAGTGGGTCAGGGAATGAGGATAACTATGGCTACACCTTC; CDR3 protein: CASSGSGNEDNYGYTF
D gene: NA; clone size: once; J gene: TRBJ2-7; V gene: TRBV6-4; CDR3 DNA: TGTGCCAGCCGACCCCGGGAGAGTTCCTACGAGCAGTACTTC; CDR3 protein: CASRPRESSYEQYF
D gene: NA; clone size: NA; J gene: TRBJ2-7; V gene: TRBV5-1; CDR3 DNA: TGCGCCAGCAGCTTGGGTATTTTCGGGGAGCAGTACTTC; CDR3 protein: CASSLGIFGEQYF
D gene: TRBD1; clone size: NA; J gene: TRBJ2-7; V gene: TRBV5-4; CDR3 DNA: TGTGCCAGCAGCCCTGACCTGGGACAGTCCTACGAGCAGTACTTC; CDR3 protein: CASSPDLGQSYEQYF
D gene: TRBD1; clone size: NA; J gene: TRBJ2-1; V gene: TRBV18; CDR3 DNA: TGTGCCAGCTCACCGTTACAGGGGAATGAGCAGTTCTTC; CDR3 protein: CASSPLQGNEQFF
D gene: NA; clone size: NA; J gene: TRBJ1-1; V gene: TRBV2; CDR3 DNA: TGTGCCAGCAGTCTTCTCCGCGCTGAAGCTTTCTTT; CDR3 protein: CASSLLRAEAFF
D gene: TRBD1; clone size: NA; J gene: TRBJ1-2; V gene: TRBV5-1; CDR3 DNA: TGCGCCAGCAGCTTGGCCGGGGGACAGGGGTTGCATGGCTACACCTTC; CDR3 protein: CASSLAGGQGLHGYTF
D gene: NA; clone size: NA; J gene: TRBJ2-4; V gene: TRBV6-1; CDR3 DNA: TGTGCCAGCAGTGAAAGGACTACCTCGGTAATAGCCAAAAACATTCAGTACTTC; CDR3 protein: CASSERTTSVIAKNIQYF
D gene: TRBD1; clone size: NA; J gene: TRBJ2-7; V gene: TRBV6-1; CDR3 DNA: TGTGCCAGCAGCCTGGGACAGGTTGCCTACGAGCAGTACTTC; CDR3 protein: CASSLGQVAYEQYF
D gene: NA; clone size: NA; J gene: TRBJ1-1; V gene: TRBV5-1; CDR3 DNA: TGCGCCAGCAGCTTGGATCCAATGAACACTGAAGCTTTCTTT; CDR3 protein: CASSLDPMNTEAFF
D gene: NA; clone size: NA; J gene: TRBJ1-3; V gene: TRBV25-1; CDR3 DNA: TGTGCCAGCAGTGACCGTAACCCAGGGGATTTAACTGGAAACACCATATATTTT; CDR3 protein: CASSDRNPGDLTGNTIYF
D gene: NA; clone size: NA; J gene: TRBJ1-5; V gene: TRBV30; CDR3 DNA: TGTGCCTGGAGTTCTTTACAGGGAAATCAGCCCCAGCATTTT; CDR3 protein: CAWSSLQGNQPQHF
D gene: NA; clone size: NA; J gene: TRBJ2-1; V gene: TRBV29-1; CDR3 DNA: TGCAGCGTTGTCCAGCTGGCAGGGGCCAATGAGCAGTTCTTC; CDR3 protein: CSVVQLAGANEQFF
D gene: TRBD2; clone size: NA; J gene: TRBJ2-7; V gene: TRBV7-8; CDR3 DNA: TGTGCCAGCAGCGGGGGACTAGGGCTCTCCTACGAGCAGTACTTC; CDR3 protein: CASSGGLGLSYEQYF
D gene: NA; clone size: NA; J gene: TRBJ1-2; V gene: TRBV2; CDR3 DNA: TGTGCCAGCAGTGATAGTACCCCATATGGCTACACCTTC; CDR3 protein: CASSDSTPYGYTF
D gene: NA; clone size: NA; J gene: TRBJ1-1; V gene: TRBV10-2; CDR3 DNA: TGCGCCAGCATCGGCCAGGGGTTTCACACTGAAGCTTTCTTT; CDR3 protein: CASIGQGFHTEAFF
D gene: NA; clone size: NA; J gene: TRBJ2-2; V gene: TRBV6-5; CDR3 DNA: TGTGCCAGCAGCTACCAGCGGTCCACCACTCCCGGGGAGCTGTTTTTT; CDR3 protein: CASSYQRSTTPGELFF
D gene: NA; clone size: NA; J gene: TRBJ1-5; V gene: TRBV6-5; CDR3 DNA: TGTGCCAGCAGGGGAGTGGGGAAAGCTCAGCCCCAGCATTTT; CDR3 protein: CASRGVGKAQPQHF
D gene: NA; clone size: NA; J gene: TRBJ2-7; V gene: TRBV6-1; CDR3 DNA: TGTGCCAGCAGTGAAGCCGTCGAGTACGAGCAGTACTTC; CDR3 protein: CASSEAVEYEQYF
D gene: NA; clone size: NA; J gene: TRBJ2-3; V gene: TRBV7-9; CDR3 DNA: TGTGCCAGCAGCTCCTACACAGATACGCAGTATTTT; CDR3 protein: CASSSYTDTQYF
D gene: NA; clone size: NA; J gene: TRBJ1-1; V gene: TRBV19; CDR3 DNA: TGTGCCAGTAGTCCCAATTGGATGAGGACTGAAGCTTTCTTT; CDR3 protein: CASSPNWMRTEAFF
D gene: NA; clone size: NA; J gene: TRBJ1-4; V gene: TRBV30; CDR3 DNA: TGTGCCTGGAGCTCGGGGGTTACTGAAAAACTGTTTTTT; CDR3 protein: CAWSSGVTEKLFF
D gene: TRBD2; clone size: NA; J gene: TRBJ2-7; V gene: TRBV30; CDR3 DNA: TGTGCCTGGAGCGAGGGACTAGCGGGTTCCTACGAGCAGTACTTC; CDR3 protein: CAWSEGLAGSYEQYF
D gene: TRBD2; clone size: NA; J gene: TRBJ2-7; V gene: TRBV29-1; CDR3 DNA: TGCAGCGTTAGGACTAGCGGACCCTACGAGCAGTACTTC; CDR3 protein: CSVRTSGPYEQYF
D gene: NA; clone size: NA; J gene: TRBJ2-7; V gene: TRBV11-2; CDR3 DNA: TGTGCCAGCAGCCTCAGGGTTACCTACGAGCAGTACTTC; CDR3 protein: CASSLRVTYEQYF
D gene: TRBD2; clone size: NA; J gene: TRBJ2-1; V gene: TRBV11-2; CDR3 DNA: TGTGCCAGCAGTTGGCTAGCGGGGGTCAATGAGCAGTTCTTC; CDR3 protein: CASSWLAGVNEQFF